A single sample gave rise to the 10 T cell receptor beta chains below, sequenced in a study of blood T cell repertoires in COVID-19. Clones were sequenced by immunoSEQ multiplex PCR, and TCRdb holds only the in-frame ones, with some missing. Of over 85,000 clones listed, about 75% are singletons. The sample consisted of peripheral blood. These receptors were obtained from an elderly woman with active or convalescent COVID-19.

This clone was picked up a small number of times. The rearrangement joins TRBV28 to TRBJ1-5; D unclear. This CDR3 contains 15 residues. Trimming took off 4 bases at V and 10 bases at J, with 20 bases between the two ends. CDR1 is MDHEN and CDR2 is SYDVKM in the germline V gene. The CDR3 sequence: CASSWASTISPPQHF. In DNA, the CDR3 is TGTGCCAGCAGTTGGGCGAGCACCATTTCCCCCCCCCAGCATTTT.

V is TRBV19 and J is TRBJ2-5; the match to TRBD2 covers 8 bases. With 3 bases clipped from V and 2 bases from J, the junction kept 5 bases outside the gene matches. CDR1 LNHDA and CDR2 SQIVND come from the germline V gene (reference sequence). The CDR3 covers 15 residues. The CDR3: CASSIRSGGQETQYF. The CDR3 region has the DNA TGTGCCAGTAGTATCAGGTCGGGAGGGCAAGAGACCCAGTACTTC.

The gene calls are TRBV3-1 (or the pseudogene TRBV3-2) and TRBJ2-4; D is undetermined. The CDR3 is made up of 13 amino acids. The germline gives CDR1 LGHDT, CDR2 YNNKEL (reference sequence). V was pared by 3 bases and J by 9 bases, with 12 bases between. CDR3 in amino acids: CASSQRSIGIQYF. The CDR3 nucleotides are TGTGCCAGCAGCCAGCGATCGATCGGCATTCAGTACTTC.

This sequence joins TRBV28 and TRBJ2-3, with unresolved D. V dropped 2 bases and J dropped 0 bases, with 9 bases sitting between them. Per germline, CDR1 MDHEN and CDR2 SYDVKM. CDR3 length: 15 residues. CDR3 loop: CASSLERASTDTQYF. The CDR3 DNA sequence: TGTGCCAGCAGTTTAGAGCGTGCGAGCACAGATACGCAGTATTTT.

This chain joins TRBV18 and TRBJ1-5; TRBD1 matches at 7 bases. Losses at the gene ends were 6 bases for V and 6 bases for J; bases not matched to a gene: 8. This CDR3 comprises 14 residues. Germline V gene lookup returns CDR1 KGHSH and CDR2 LQKENI. CDR3 protein: CASSLDRVSQPQHF. CDR3 nucleotide sequence: TGTGCCAGCTCTCTAGACAGGGTGAGTCAGCCCCAGCATTTT. The full variable domain, completed using reference TRBV18 and TRBJ1-5, is NAGVMQNPRHLVRRRGQEARLRCSPMKGHSHVYWYRQLPEEGLKFMVYLQKENIIDESGMPKERFSAEFPKEGPSILRIQQVVRGDSAAYFCASSLDRVSQPQHFGDGTRLSIL.

This chain uses TRBV30 with TRBJ1-1; the D is unclear. From germline, CDR1 is GTSNPN and CDR2 SVGIG (reference sequence). The CDR3 is made up of 15 amino acids. Trimming removed 2 bases from V and 0 bases from J, with 13 bases in between. The CDR3 is CAWSLAGAMNTEAFF. In DNA form, the CDR3 reads TGTGCCTGGAGTTTAGCTGGAGCTATGAACACTGAAGCTTTCTTT.

The chain recombines TRBV7-2 with TRBJ2-1; TRBD2 aligns across 11 bases. CDR3 length: 15 residues. V shed 2 bases, J shed 4 bases, and the junction held 1 base outside the gene matches. Germline V gene lookup returns CDR1 SGHTA and CDR2 FQGNSA. CDR3 protein: CASSLIAGGYNEQFF. The CDR3 DNA reads TGTGCCAGCAGCTTAATAGCGGGAGGGTACAATGAGCAGTTCTTC.

The rearrangement uses TRBV20-1 and TRBJ1-2; maybe TRBD1 (6 bases). Trimming shortened V by 4 bases and J by 7 bases, and 10 bases separated the two germline ends. Germline V gene lookup returns CDR1 DFQATT and CDR2 SNEGSKA (reference sequence). The CDR3 is 11 residues long. The CDR3: CSAITGSGYTF. DNA for the CDR3: TGCAGTGCTATTACAGGGTCTGGCTACACCTTC.

V and J are TRBV7-3 and TRBJ2-3, with a tentative D call TRBD2 (5 bases). The ends were cut back, 2 bases at V and 1 base at J, with 7 bases in the middle. The CDR3 consists of 14 residues. Germline V gene sequence: CDR1 SGHTA, CDR2 FQGTGA. As DNA, the CDR3 is TGTGCCAGCAGCTTATTCGGGGGCACAGATACGCAGTATTTT. Encoded protein: CASSLFGGTDTQYF.

The rearrangement joins TRBV3-1 (or the pseudogene TRBV3-2) to TRBJ2-7; TRBD1 agrees at 10 bases. V was clipped by 4 bases and J by 5 bases; unmatched bases: 2. Germline lookup yields CDR1 LGHDT and CDR2 YNNKEL (reference sequence). The CDR3 is 13 residues long. CDR3 bases: TGTGCCAGCAGCCGACAGGGGGCCCACGAGCAGTACTTC. As protein: CASSRQGAHEQYF.